This TCR beta chain was recorded in a study of control samples from healthy donors and cancer patients. Sequenced by immunoSEQ multiplex PCR; TCRdb stores in-frame clones only, minus some. The table has around 250,000 clones, roughly 80% seen once. The germline V gene encodes CDR1 MNHNS and CDR2 SASEGT. Trimming stripped 2 bases from V and 8 bases from J, with 16 bases between. The CDR3 is 15 residues long. The specimen was PBMCs. The TCR was taken from a woman in her sixties with lung cancer. The chain has TRBV6-1 and TRBJ2-1; D might be TRBD1 (5 bases). The CDR3 sequence: CASSERWGSQDEQFF. DNA of the CDR3: TGTGCCAGCAGTGAAAGGTGGGGCTCGCAGGATGAGCAGTTCTTC.